This T cell receptor (beta chain) was documented in a study of shared T cell receptors in the human thymus. This table comes from immunoSEQ multiplex PCR, and its TCRdb copy is limited to in-frame clones, with some not included. The sample records hundreds of thousands of clones, more than 75% being singletons. Germline CDR1 and CDR2: MNHEY and SVGAGI. CDR3 length: 15 residues. V shed 4 bases and J shed 4 bases, with 16 bases lying between them. This clone has a single count. These data were also reused for a study on human thymus T cells. Per that study: Resected material from corrective heart surgery provided the thymus tissue analysed. Both thymic and peripheral blood repertoires showed apparently biased V and J usage.

The sample taken for sequencing was thymocytes. The clonotype comes from a boy less than two years old with a congenital heart defect. The chain combines TRBV6-5 with TRBJ2-5, with D perhaps TRBD2 (6 bases). The CDR3 loop is CASSWLGERVETQYF. CDR3 sequence (DNA): TGTGCCAGCAGTTGGTTGGGGGAGCGGGTAGAGACCCAGTACTTC.